Listed here are 18 T cell receptor beta chains from one sample, sequenced in a study of blood T cell repertoires in COVID-19. The method was immunoSEQ multiplex PCR; TCRdb's version includes in-frame clones alone and lacks a portion of them. The sample has 350,000 to 450,000 clones; 70% to 90% are singletons. Sequenced material: peripheral blood. These receptor sequences come from a woman aged 60-70 years with COVID-19, enrolled during active disease.

The chain is built from TRBV12-3 or TRBV12-4 and TRBJ1-2; 7 bases are shared with TRBD1. The ends lost 6 bases at V and 1 base at J; junction bases unmatched: 2. This CDR3 is built from 13 residues. The CDR3 DNA reads TGTGCCAGCAGGAGGGACAGTAACTATGGCTACACCTTC. This translates into CASRRDSNYGYTF.

The gene calls are TRBV25-1 and TRBJ2-1; 7 bases match TRBD1. Germline V gene data show CDR1 as MGHDK and CDR2 as SYGVNS. V shed 6 bases and J 4 bases; nucleotides not matched to a gene: 6. CDR3 length: 14 amino acids. CDR3 in DNA: TGTGCCAGCAGGGGGACAGCAGCATACAATGAGCAGTTCTTC. Encoded protein: CASRGTAAYNEQFF.

The gene calls are TRBV7-3 and TRBJ2-6, with D possibly being TRBD2 (6 bases). CDR1 is SGHTA, CDR2 FQGTGA, per germline. The V end was cut by 5 bases, the J end by 2 bases, with 13 bases between. The CDR3 has 16 residues. CDR3 amino acids: CASSPLGGAGANVLTF. The CDR3 nucleotides are TGTGCCAGCAGCCCTTTAGGAGGGGCTGGGGCCAACGTCCTGACTTTC. Full variable domain (outside the CDR3, taken from reference TRBV7-3 and TRBJ2-6): GAGVSQTPSNKVTEKGKYVELRCDPISGHTALYWYRQSLGQGPEFLIYFQGTGAADDSGLPNDRFFAVRPEGSVSTLKIQRTERGDSAVYLCASSPLGGAGANVLTFGAGSRLTVL.

This clone came up once. CDR3 loop: CASSPGTLYGYTF. The CDR3, as DNA: TGCGCCAGCAGTCCGGGAACCCTCTATGGCTACACCTTC. The chain recombines TRBV10-1 with TRBJ1-2; no clear D. Per the germline V gene, CDR1 is WNHNN and CDR2 is SYGVQD (reference sequence). This CDR3 region has 13 residues. The V end was cut by 5 bases, the J end by 4 bases, with 11 bases between.

The chain links TRBV6-6 to TRBJ1-1, with TRBD1 matching 7 bases. The CDR3 loop spans 12 amino acids. With V trimmed by 3 bases and J by 12 bases, 7 bases remained unmatched. Germline V CDR1 and CDR2: MNHNY, SVGAGI (reference sequence). CDR3 sequence: CASSYRQGRSFF. The CDR3 bases are TGTGCCAGCAGTTATCGACAGGGACGGTCTTTCTTT.

J is TRBJ1-2 and V is TRBV6-6; possible D gene TRBD1, 6 bases. V was clipped by 2 bases and J by 0 bases, with 10 bases between them. Per germline, CDR1 MNHNY and CDR2 SVGAGI (reference sequence). The CDR3 is 15 amino acids. This chain's CDR3 is CASSYATGANYGYTF. The CDR3 DNA follows: TGTGCCAGCAGTTACGCGACAGGAGCTAACTATGGCTACACCTTC.

This chain connects TRBV5-1 to TRBJ2-5; TRBD2 matches at 10 bases. The CDR3 covers 17 residues. J gave up 1 base and V 4 bases, and 10 bases lay outside the gene matches. Germline assignment: CDR1 SGHRS and CDR2 YFSETQ. CDR3 bases: TGCGCCAGCAGCCCAGGGGATCTAGCGGGGGCCCAAGAGACCCAGTACTTC. Protein: CASSPGDLAGAQETQYF.

This clone has just one count. The V and J genes are TRBV7-3 and TRBJ2-3; the match to TRBD1 covers 7 bases. Germline CDR1 SGHTA, CDR2 FQGTGA. This CDR3 comprises 15 residues. Trimming took 5 bases from V and 0 from J; bases not matched to a gene: 5. CDR3 bases: TGTGCCAGCAGCCCCCGGACAGGTAGCACAGATACGCAGTATTTT. It yields the protein CASSPRTGSTDTQYF.

This clone was picked up one time. V is TRBV6-5 and J is TRBJ1-1; D possibly corresponds to TRBD1 (5 bases). CDR1 and CDR2 (germline): MNHEY, SVGAGI. Trimming removed 7 bases from V and 10 bases from J, with 13 bases in between. The CDR3 covers 11 residues. CDR3 DNA sequence: TGTGCCAGCATGGAAGGGCAGGGAGCTTTCTTT. It encodes CASMEGQGAFF.

The table lists this clone with a few counts. The chain is built from TRBV3-1 (or the pseudogene TRBV3-2) and TRBJ1-5; D call uncertain. The germline V and J ends were trimmed by 0 bases and 5 bases, with 8 bases remaining between them. The CDR3 consists of 14 residues. Germline CDR1 and CDR2: LGHDT and YNNKEL (reference sequence). CDR3 region: CASSQDSGYQPQHF. CDR3 bases: TGTGCCAGCAGCCAAGACTCGGGATATCAGCCCCAGCATTTT.

This rearrangement joins TRBV7-2 to TRBJ2-2; D may be TRBD2 (6 bases). The CDR3 sequence is 15 residues long. Per the germline V gene, CDR1 is SGHTA and CDR2 is FQGNSA. The V end lost 4 bases, the J end lost 7 bases, and 16 bases lay between the germline ends. CDR3 protein: CASSSYGGGIGELFF. DNA of the CDR3: TGTGCCAGCAGCTCCTACGGTGGGGGGATCGGGGAGCTGTTTTTT.

The chain couples TRBV28 to TRBJ2-7; D is possibly TRBD1 (7 bases). The CDR3 runs to 18 residues. Per germline, CDR1 MDHEN and CDR2 SYDVKM. Trimming removed 5 bases from V and 7 bases from J, with 30 bases in between. CDR3 residues: CASSPPLKTGSRGGEQYF. The DNA for the CDR3 is TGTGCCAGCAGTCCGCCTCTTAAGACAGGGTCCCGTGGGGGGGAGCAGTACTTC.

This clone has more than one count but fewer than ten. The chain has TRBV19 and TRBJ1-5; 7 bases fit TRBD1. J was trimmed by 0 bases and V by 6 bases; bases with no gene match: 5. Germline V gene lookup returns CDR1 LNHDA and CDR2 SQIVND (reference sequence). This CDR3 region has 15 residues. The CDR3 sequence is CASSEGQISNQPQHF. CDR3 coding DNA: TGTGCCAGTAGCGAGGGACAGATTAGCAATCAGCCCCAGCATTTT.

The rearrangement uses TRBV6-1 and TRBJ1-2; D ambiguous. This CDR3 has 14 amino acids. Germline lookup yields CDR1 MNHNS and CDR2 SASEGT. Trimming stripped 3 bases from V and 6 bases from J, with 14 bases between. The CDR3 DNA reads TGTGCCAGCAGTGAGAGTAGGAGGACGGATGGCTACACCTTC. Protein: CASSESRRTDGYTF.

This sequence joins TRBV19 and TRBJ1-3, with TRBD1 matching 11 bases. The CDR3 consists of 13 residues. Germline CDR1 is LNHDA and CDR2 is SQIVND (reference sequence). With 8 bases clipped from V and 8 bases from J, the junction kept 5 bases outside the gene matches. As DNA, the CDR3 is TGTGCCAGTCGGACAGGGGGCGCGGACACCATATATTTT. This translates into CASRTGGADTIYF.

This clone turned up a few times. The chain links TRBV2 to TRBJ1-5, with D perhaps matching TRBD1 (6 bases). The CDR3 runs to 14 residues. CDR1 is SNHLY, CDR2 FYNNEI, per germline. Trimming took off 7 bases at V and 4 bases at J, with 14 bases between the two ends. The CDR3 here is CASTPWTENQPQHF. The CDR3 bases are TGTGCCAGCACCCCTTGGACAGAAAATCAGCCCCAGCATTTT.

The rearrangement links TRBV5-1 to TRBJ2-3; 11 bases line up with TRBD2. The CDR3 is 16 amino acids. With V trimmed by 6 bases and J by 6 bases, 12 bases remained unmatched. Looked up from germline, CDR1 is SGHRS and CDR2 is YFSETQ. The CDR3 spells CASKRTSGGNTDTQYF. In DNA, the CDR3 is TGCGCCAGCAAAAGAACTAGCGGGGGAAACACTGATACGCAGTATTTT.

This sequence joins TRBV10-3 and TRBJ2-1, with TRBD1 identical over 12 bases. Unmatched junction bases numbered 10, after V lost 6 bases and J lost 7 bases. The CDR3 covers 16 residues. Germline CDR1 reads ENHRY; CDR2 reads SYGVKD. The CDR3 DNA reads TGTGCCATCAGCGAACCGGGACAGGGGGCCGGGAATGAGCAGTTCTTC. Translated, it gives CAISEPGQGAGNEQFF.